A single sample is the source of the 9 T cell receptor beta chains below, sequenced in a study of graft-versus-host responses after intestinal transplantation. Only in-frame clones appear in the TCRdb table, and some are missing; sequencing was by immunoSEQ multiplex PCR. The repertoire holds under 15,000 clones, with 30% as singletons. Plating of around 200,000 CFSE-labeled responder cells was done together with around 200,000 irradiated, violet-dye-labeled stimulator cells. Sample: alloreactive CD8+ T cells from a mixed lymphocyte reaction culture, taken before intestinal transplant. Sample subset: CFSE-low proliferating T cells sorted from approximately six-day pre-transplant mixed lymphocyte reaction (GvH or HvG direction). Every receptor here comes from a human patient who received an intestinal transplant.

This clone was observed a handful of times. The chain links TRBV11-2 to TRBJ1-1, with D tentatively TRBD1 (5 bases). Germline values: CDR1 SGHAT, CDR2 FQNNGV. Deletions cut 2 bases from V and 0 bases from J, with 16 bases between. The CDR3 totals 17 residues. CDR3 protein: CASSLSDGGRLNTEAFF. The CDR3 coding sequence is TGTGCCAGCAGCTTATCGGATGGGGGACGACTGAACACTGAAGCTTTCTTT.

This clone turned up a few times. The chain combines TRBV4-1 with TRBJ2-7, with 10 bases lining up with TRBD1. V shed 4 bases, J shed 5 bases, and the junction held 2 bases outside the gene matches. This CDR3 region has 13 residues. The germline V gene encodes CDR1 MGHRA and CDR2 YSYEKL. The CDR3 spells CASSLTGGDEQYF. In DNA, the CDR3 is TGCGCCAGCAGCCTGACAGGGGGCGACGAGCAGTACTTC.

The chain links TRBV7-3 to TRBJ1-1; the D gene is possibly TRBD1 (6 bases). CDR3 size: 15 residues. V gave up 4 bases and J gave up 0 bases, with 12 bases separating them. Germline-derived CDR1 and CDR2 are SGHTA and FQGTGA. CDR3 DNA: TGTGCCAGCAGCTGGGAGGACAGTATGAACACTGAAGCTTTCTTT. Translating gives CASSWEDSMNTEAFF.

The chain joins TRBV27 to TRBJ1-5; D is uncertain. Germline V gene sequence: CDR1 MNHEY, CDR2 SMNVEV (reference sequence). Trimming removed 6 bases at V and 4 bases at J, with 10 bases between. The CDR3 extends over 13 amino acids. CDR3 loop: CASSIAGNQPQHF. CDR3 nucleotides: TGTGCCAGCAGCATAGCGGGGAATCAGCCCCAGCATTTT.

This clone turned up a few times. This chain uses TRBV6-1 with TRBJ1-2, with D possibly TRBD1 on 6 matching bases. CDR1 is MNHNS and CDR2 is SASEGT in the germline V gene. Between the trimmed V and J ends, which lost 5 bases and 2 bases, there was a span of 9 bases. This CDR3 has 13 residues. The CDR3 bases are TGTGCCAGCAGTTTCGGACAGAACTATGGCTACACCTTC. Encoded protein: CASSFGQNYGYTF.

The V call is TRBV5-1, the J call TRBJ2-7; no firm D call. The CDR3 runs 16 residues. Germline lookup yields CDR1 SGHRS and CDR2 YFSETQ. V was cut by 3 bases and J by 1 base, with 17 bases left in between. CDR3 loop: CASSSVMGVSSYEQYF. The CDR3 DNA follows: TGCGCCAGCAGCTCGGTAATGGGTGTCAGTTCCTACGAGCAGTACTTC.

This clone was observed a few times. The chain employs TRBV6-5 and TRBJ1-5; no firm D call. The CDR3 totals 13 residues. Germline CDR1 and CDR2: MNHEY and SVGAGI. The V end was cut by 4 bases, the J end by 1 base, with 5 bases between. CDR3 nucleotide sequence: TGTGCCAGCAGTTCGGACAGCAATCAGCCCCAGCATTTT. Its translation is CASSSDSNQPQHF.

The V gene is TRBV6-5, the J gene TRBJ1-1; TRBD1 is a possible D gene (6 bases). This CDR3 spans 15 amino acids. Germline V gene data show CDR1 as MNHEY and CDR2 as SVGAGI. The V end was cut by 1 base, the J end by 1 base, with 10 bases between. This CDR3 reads CASSYFQGWNTEAFF. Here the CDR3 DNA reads TGTGCCAGCAGTTACTTTCAGGGGTGGAACACTGAAGCTTTCTTT.

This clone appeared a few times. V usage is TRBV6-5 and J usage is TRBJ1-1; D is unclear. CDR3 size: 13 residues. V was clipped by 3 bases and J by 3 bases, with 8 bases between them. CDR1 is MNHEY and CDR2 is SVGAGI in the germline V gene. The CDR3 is CASSYGSYTEAFF. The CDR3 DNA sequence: TGTGCCAGCAGTTATGGCAGCTACACTGAAGCTTTCTTT.